These T cell receptor beta chains were read from a single sample in a study of Ad26.COV2.S vaccination and SARS-CoV-2 variants. The repertoire was sequenced with immunoSEQ multiplex PCR; TCRdb's copy has only in-frame clones and lacks some. Among 300,000 to 500,000 clones listed, less than 90% were seen once. The sequences come from peripheral blood, collected in a trial of Ad26.COV2.S vaccine versus placebo. These receptors all stem from a person aged 18-65 years who received the Ad26.COV2.S COVID-19 vaccine or a placebo. Each CDR3 is given with its conserved first and last residue. A D gene is named only where the DNA matches it firmly. Expanded clones get a size class; other rows say once, few or many, or leave the size out.

J gene: TRBJ1-1; V gene: TRBV6-1; D gene: NA; CDR3 length: 15; clone size: NA; CDR3 protein: CASSDQSGGGGEAFF; CDR3 DNA: TGTGCCAGCAGTGACCAGTCGGGGGGAGGAGGTGAAGCTTTCTTT
J gene: TRBJ2-1; V gene: TRBV7-6; D gene: TRBD2; CDR3 length: 13; clone size: NA; CDR3 protein: CASSLAAGGEQFF; CDR3 DNA: TGTGCCAGCAGCTTAGCCGCGGGGGGTGAGCAGTTCTTC
J gene: TRBJ2-1; V gene: TRBV7-9; D gene: NA; CDR3 length: 14; clone size: NA; CDR3 protein: CASSLAAIDNEQFF; CDR3 DNA: TGTGCCAGCAGCTTAGCAGCGATTGACAATGAGCAGTTCTTC
J gene: TRBJ2-1; V gene: TRBV19; D gene: NA; CDR3 length: 15; clone size: NA; CDR3 protein: CASTPDRTAYNEQFF; CDR3 DNA: TGTGCCAGTACTCCAGACAGGACAGCCTACAATGAGCAGTTCTTC
J gene: TRBJ1-1; V gene: TRBV11-2; D gene: TRBD1; CDR3 length: 17; clone size: once; CDR3 protein: CASSLVGGQGGDTEAFF; CDR3 DNA: TGTGCCAGCAGCTTAGTGGGGGGACAGGGAGGGGACACTGAAGCTTTCTTT
J gene: TRBJ2-1; V gene: TRBV6-2/TRBV6-3; D gene: TRBD2; CDR3 length: 14; clone size: NA; CDR3 protein: CASSYSRGYNEQFF; CDR3 DNA: TGTGCCAGCAGTTATTCGCGGGGGTACAATGAGCAGTTCTTC
J gene: TRBJ1-1; V gene: TRBV7-2; D gene: NA; CDR3 length: 15; clone size: NA; CDR3 protein: CASSLWGARNTEAFF; CDR3 DNA: TGTGCCAGCAGCTTATGGGGGGCGCGGAACACTGAAGCTTTCTTT
J gene: TRBJ1-2; V gene: TRBV2; D gene: NA; CDR3 length: 14; clone size: NA; CDR3 protein: CASSVPRGGGGYTF; CDR3 DNA: TGTGCCAGCAGTGTTCCCCGGGGGGGAGGGGGCTACACCTTC
J gene: TRBJ2-4; V gene: TRBV6-1; D gene: TRBD2; CDR3 length: 18; clone size: NA; CDR3 protein: CASSEVTLTSGGPNIQYF; CDR3 DNA: TGTGCCAGCAGTGAAGTAACACTGACTAGCGGGGGGCCCAACATTCAGTACTTC
J gene: TRBJ2-3; V gene: TRBV3-1/TRBV3-2; D gene: NA; CDR3 length: 13; clone size: NA; CDR3 protein: CASSQEGHSPQYF; CDR3 DNA: TGTGCCAGCAGCCAAGAAGGACATTCGCCGCAGTATTTT